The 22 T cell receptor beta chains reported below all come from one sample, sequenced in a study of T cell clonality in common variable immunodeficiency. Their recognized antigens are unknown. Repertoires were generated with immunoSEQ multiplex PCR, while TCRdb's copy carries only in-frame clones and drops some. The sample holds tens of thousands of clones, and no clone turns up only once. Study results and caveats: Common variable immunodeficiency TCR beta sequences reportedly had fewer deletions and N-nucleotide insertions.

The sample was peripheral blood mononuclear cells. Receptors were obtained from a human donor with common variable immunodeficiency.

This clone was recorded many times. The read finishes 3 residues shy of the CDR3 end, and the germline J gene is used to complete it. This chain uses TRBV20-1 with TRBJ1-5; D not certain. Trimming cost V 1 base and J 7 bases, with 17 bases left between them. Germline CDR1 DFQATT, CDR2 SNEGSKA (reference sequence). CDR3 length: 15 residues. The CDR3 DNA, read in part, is TGCAGTGCTAGAGCTAAAGACACCCTCTGGCAGCCC. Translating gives CSARAKDTLWQP. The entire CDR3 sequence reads CSARAKDTLWQPQHF.

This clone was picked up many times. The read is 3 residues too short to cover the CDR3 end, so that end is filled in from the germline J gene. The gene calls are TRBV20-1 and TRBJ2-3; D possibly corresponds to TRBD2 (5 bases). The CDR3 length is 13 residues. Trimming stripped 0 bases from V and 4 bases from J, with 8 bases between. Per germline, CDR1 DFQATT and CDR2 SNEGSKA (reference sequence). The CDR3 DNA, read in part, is TGCAGTGCTAGAGACCCCGGGGCAGATACG. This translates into CSARDPGADT. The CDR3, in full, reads CSARDPGADTQYF.

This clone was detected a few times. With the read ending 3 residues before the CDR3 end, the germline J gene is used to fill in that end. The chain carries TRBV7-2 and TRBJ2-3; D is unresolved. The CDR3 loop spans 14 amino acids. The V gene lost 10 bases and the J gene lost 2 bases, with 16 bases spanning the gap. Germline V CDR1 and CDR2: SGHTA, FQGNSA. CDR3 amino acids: CATPRDTYTDTQYF. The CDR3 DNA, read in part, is TGTGCCACCCCCCGAGACACATACACAGATACG.

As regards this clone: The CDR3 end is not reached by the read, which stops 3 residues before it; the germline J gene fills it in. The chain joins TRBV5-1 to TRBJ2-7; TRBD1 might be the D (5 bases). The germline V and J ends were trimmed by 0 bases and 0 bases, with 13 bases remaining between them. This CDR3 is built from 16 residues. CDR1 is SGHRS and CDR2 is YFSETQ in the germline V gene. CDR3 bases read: TGCGCCAGCAGCTTGGCCGCTCAGGGAACCTCCTACGAG. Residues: CASSLAAQGTSYE. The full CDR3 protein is CASSLAAQGTSYEQYF.

The covered CDR3 bases are TGCAGTGCCCCCCGGGACAGGGAAACCTACGAG. Translation: CSAPRDRETYE. The full-length CDR3 reads as CSAPRDRETYEQYF. V usage is TRBV20-1 and J usage is TRBJ2-7; TRBD1 aligns across 9 bases. The read terminates 3 residues before the CDR3 end, so the remaining end is supplied by the germline J gene. V was pared by 6 bases and J by 2 bases, with 8 bases of the junction left unmatched. The CDR3 is 14 amino acids. Germline V CDR1 and CDR2: DFQATT, SNEGSKA (reference sequence).

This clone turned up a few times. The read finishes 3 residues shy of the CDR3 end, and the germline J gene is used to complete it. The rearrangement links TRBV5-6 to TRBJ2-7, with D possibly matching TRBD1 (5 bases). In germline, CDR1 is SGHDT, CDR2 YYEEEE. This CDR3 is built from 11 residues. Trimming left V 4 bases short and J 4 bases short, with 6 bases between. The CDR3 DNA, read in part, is TGTGCCAGCAGCAAGGGGTACGAG. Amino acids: CASSKGYE. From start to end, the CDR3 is CASSKGYEQYF.

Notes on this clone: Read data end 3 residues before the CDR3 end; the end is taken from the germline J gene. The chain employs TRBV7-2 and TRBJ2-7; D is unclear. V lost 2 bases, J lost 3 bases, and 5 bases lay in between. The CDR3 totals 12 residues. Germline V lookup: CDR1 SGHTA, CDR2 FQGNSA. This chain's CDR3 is CASSLISYEQYF. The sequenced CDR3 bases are TGTGCCAGCAGCTTAATCAGCTACGAG.

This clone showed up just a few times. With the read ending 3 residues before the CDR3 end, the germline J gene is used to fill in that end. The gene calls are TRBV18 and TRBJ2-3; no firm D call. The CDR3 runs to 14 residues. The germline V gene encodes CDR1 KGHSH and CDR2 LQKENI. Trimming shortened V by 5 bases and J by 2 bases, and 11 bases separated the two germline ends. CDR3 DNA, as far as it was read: TGTGCCAGCTCATCGATTGAGGTCACAGATACG. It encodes CASSSIEVTDT. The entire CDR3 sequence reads CASSSIEVTDTQYF. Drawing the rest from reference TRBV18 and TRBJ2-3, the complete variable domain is NAGVMQNPRHLVRRRGQEARLRCSPMKGHSHVYWYRQLPEEGLKFMVYLQKENIIDESGMPKERFSAEFPKEGPSILRIQQVVRGDSAAYFCASSSIEVTDTQYFGPGTRLTVL.

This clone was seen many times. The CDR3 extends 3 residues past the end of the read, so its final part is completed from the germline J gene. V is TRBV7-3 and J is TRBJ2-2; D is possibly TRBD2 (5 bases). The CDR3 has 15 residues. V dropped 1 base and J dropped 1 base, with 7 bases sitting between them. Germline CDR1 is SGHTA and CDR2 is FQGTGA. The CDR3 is CASSLRGLNTGELFF. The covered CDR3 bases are TGTGCCAGCAGCTTAAGAGGGCTGAACACCGGGGAG.

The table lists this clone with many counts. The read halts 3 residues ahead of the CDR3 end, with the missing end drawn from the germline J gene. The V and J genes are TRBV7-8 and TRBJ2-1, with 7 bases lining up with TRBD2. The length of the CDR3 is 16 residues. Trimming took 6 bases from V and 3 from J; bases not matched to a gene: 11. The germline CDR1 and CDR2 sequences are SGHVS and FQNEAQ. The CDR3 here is CASRPGLGVDYNEQFF. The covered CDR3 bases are TGTGCCAGCAGACCTGGACTAGGGGTTGACTACAATGAG.

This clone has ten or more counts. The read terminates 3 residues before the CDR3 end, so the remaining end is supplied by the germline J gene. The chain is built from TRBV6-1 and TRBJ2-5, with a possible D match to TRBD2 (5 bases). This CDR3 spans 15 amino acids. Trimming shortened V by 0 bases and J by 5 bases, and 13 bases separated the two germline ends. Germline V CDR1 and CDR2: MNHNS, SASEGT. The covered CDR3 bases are TGTGCCAGCAGTGAAGCCCGAGGCGGAGGCGAGACC. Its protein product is CASSEARGGGET. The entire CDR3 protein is CASSEARGGGETQYF.

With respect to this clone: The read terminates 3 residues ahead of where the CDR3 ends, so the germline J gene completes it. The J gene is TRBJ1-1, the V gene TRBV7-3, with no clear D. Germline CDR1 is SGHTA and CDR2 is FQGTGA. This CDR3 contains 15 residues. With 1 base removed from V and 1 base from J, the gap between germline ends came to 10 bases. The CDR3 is CASSLSGEPNTEAFF. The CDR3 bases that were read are TGTGCCAGCAGCTTAAGCGGGGAACCGAACACTGAA.

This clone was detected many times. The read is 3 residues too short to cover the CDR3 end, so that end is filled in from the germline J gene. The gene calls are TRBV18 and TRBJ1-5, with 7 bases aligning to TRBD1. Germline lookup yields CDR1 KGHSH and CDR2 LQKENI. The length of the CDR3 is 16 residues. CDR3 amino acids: CASSPPGDSLGKPQHF. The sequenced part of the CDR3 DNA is TGTGCCAGCTCACCACCCGGGGACAGCCTGGGGAAACCC.

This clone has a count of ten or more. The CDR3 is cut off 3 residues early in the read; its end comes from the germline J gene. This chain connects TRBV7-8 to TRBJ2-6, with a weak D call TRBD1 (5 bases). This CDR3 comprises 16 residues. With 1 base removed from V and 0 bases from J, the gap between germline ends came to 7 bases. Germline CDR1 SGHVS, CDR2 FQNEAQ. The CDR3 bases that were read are TGTGCCAGCAGCTTAGGACAGCTCTCTGGGGCCAACGTC. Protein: CASSLGQLSGANV. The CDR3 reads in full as CASSLGQLSGANVLTF.

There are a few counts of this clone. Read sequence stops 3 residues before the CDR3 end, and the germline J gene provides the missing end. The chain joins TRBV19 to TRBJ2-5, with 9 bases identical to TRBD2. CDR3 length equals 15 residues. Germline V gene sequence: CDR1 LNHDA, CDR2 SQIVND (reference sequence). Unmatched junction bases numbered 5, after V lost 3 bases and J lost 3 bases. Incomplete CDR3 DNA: TGTGCCAGTAGTATTCTTGGCGGGGGGGAAGAGACC. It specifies CASSILGGGEET. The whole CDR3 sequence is CASSILGGGEETQYF. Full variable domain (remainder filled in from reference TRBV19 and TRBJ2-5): DGGITQSPKYLFRKEGQNVTLSCEQNLNHDAMYWYRQDPGQGLRLIYYSQIVNDFQKGDIAEGYSVSREKKESFPLTVTSAQKNPTAFYLCASSILGGGEETQYFGPGTRLLVL.

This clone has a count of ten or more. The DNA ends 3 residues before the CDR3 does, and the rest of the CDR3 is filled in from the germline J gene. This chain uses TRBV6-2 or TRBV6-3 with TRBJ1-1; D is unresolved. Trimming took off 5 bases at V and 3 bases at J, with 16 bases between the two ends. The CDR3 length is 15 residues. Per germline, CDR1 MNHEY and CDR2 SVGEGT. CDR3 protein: CASSLFAGRDTEAFF. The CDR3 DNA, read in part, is TGTGCCAGCAGTCTTTTTGCGGGGAGGGACACTGAA.

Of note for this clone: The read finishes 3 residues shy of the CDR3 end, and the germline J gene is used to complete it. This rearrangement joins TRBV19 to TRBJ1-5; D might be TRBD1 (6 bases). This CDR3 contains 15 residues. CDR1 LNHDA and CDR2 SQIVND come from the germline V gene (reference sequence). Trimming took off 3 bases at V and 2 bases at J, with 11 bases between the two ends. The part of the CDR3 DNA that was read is TGTGCCAGTAGTATTCAGGGGTGGGGCAATCAGCCC. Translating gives CASSIQGWGNQP. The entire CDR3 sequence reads CASSIQGWGNQPQHF.

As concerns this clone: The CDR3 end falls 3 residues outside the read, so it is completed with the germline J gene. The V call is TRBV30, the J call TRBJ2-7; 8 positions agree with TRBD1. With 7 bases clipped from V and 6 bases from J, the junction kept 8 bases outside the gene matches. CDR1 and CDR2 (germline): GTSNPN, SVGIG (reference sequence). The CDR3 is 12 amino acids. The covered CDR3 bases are TGTGCCTTGGACAGGGAGGTGGTCGAG. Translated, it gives CALDREVVE. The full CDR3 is CALDREVVEQYF.

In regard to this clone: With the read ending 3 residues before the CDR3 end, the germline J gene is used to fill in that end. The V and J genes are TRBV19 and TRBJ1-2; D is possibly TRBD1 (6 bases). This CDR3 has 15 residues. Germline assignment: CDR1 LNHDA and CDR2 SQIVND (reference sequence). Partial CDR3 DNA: TGTGCCAGTAGTTTATCCCCAATCCCCAGGGGAGGC. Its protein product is CASSLSPIPRGG. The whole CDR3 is CASSLSPIPRGGYTF.

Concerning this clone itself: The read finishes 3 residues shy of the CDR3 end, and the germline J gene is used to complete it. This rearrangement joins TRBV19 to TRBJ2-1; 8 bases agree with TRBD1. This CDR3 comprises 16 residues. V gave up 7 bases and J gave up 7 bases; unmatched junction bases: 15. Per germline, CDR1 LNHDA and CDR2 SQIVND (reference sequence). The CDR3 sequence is CASTPRGQGALNEQFF. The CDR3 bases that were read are TGTGCCAGTACCCCCCGGGGGCAGGGGGCGCTGAATGAG.

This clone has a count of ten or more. CDR3 sequence reads: CSATTGVGGGYTF. The DNA read from the CDR3 is TGCAGTGCTACGACAGGGGTGGGGGGTGGC. The chain couples TRBV20-1 to TRBJ1-2; 8 bases are a match to TRBD1. The CDR3 extends 3 residues past the end of the read, so its final part is completed from the germline J gene. The V gene end was trimmed by 4 bases and the J gene end by 7 bases; junction bases not matched to a gene: 8. CDR1 DFQATT and CDR2 SNEGSKA come from the germline V gene (reference sequence). The CDR3 runs to 13 residues.

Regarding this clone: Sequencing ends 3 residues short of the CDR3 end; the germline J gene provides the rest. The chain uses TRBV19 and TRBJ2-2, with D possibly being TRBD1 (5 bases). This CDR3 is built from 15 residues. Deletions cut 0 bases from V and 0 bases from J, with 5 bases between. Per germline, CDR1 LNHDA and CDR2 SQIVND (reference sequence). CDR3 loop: CASSIDRANTGELFF. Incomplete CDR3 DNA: TGTGCCAGTAGTATAGACAGGGCGAACACCGGGGAG.